This T cell receptor beta chain was profiled in a study of CD8+CD57+ T cells in acquired aplastic anemia. Overall study: CD4+ and CD8+ cells, once sorted, gave DNA averaging about 3 ug. As sequenced from healthy donors, CD4+ cells averaged roughly 10 million reads.

Profiling of TCR beta VDJ combinations and CDR3 sequences used genomic DNA as template. MiXCR was run by TCRdb on the reads, yielding one entry per CDR3 protein. The sample gives about 140,000 distinct CDR3 sequences, 41% of which show up once; around 8.4% is in the top ten. Trimming left V 0 bases short and J 2 bases short, with 11 bases between. The CDR3 is 15 residues long. The V gene's germline CDR1 is SGDLS and CDR2 YYNGEE. In its sample, this clonotype was seen many times. The antigen remains unidentified. Notes on the study in general: The study identified roughly 29 CD8+ CDR3 sequences shared by patients and controls.

This sequence joins TRBV9 and TRBJ1-1; D possibly corresponds to TRBD1 (6 bases). This TCR derives from a human donor in good health, serving as a control. The specimen sequenced was sorted CD4+, CD8+, or CD8+CD57+ T cells (not recorded which) from PBMCs. The CDR3 region is CASSVDPGANTEAFF. The CDR3 DNA is TGTGCCAGCAGCGTAGACCCAGGGGCAAACACTGAAGCTTTCTTT.